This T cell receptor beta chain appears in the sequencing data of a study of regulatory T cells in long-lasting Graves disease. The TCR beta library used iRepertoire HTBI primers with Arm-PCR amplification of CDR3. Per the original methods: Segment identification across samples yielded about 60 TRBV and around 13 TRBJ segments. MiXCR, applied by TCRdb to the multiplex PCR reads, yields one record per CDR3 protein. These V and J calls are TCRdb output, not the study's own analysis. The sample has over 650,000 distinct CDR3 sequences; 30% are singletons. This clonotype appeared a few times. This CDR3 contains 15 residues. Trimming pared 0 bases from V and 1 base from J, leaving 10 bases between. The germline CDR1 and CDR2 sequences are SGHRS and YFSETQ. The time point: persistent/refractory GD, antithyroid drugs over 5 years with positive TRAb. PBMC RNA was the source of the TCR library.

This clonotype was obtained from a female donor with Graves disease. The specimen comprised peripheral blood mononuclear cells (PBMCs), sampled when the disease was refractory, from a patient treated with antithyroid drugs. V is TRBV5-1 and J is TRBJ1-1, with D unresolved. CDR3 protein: CASSLEEYSNTEAFF. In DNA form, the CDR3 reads TGCGCCAGCAGCTTGGAAGAGTATTCGAACACTGAAGCTTTCTTT.